A selection of T cell receptor beta chains follows, all from one sample in a study of blood T cell repertoires in COVID-19. This table comes from immunoSEQ multiplex PCR, and its TCRdb copy is limited to in-frame clones, with some not included. The repertoire includes fewer than 25,000 clones, more than 90% of them detected once, and about 7.3% sits in the top ten. Material: peripheral blood. The receptors were sampled from a human donor in a cohort sampled during active COVID-19. Each CDR3 is given with its conserved first and last residue. Each record gives: J gene, V gene, clone size, D gene, CDR3 DNA, CDR3 protein. A D gene is named only where the DNA matches it firmly. Size is stated for part of the rows, as once, few or many counts, or as a class when the clone is expanded.

TRBJ2-5 TRBV9 NA TRBD1 TGTGCCAGCAGCCCAGGGGGACAGAGCCCCCACTACGAGACCCAGTACTTC CASSPGGQSPHYETQYF
TRBJ1-2 TRBV19 NA NA TGTGCCAGTAGTATCGCCAGGCTCCACTATGGCTACACCTTC CASSIARLHYGYTF
TRBJ2-1 TRBV28 NA NA TGTGCCAGCAGTTTGCCAGGGCAGGGGTCCTACAATGAGCAGTTCTTC CASSLPGQGSYNEQFF
TRBJ1-4 TRBV3-1/TRBV3-2 NA NA TGTGCCAGCAGCCAAGGGGGGGGCCATGGGGAAAAACTGTTTTTT CASSQGGGHGEKLFF
TRBJ1-4 TRBV28 NA NA TGTGCCAGCAGCCCTATTCCCAGACAGCGCCTTAATGAAAAACTGTTTTTT CASSPIPRQRLNEKLFF
TRBJ2-1 TRBV5-4 NA NA TGTGCCAGCAGCTCGGCTAGCGTCTATGAGCAGTTCTTC CASSSASVYEQFF
TRBJ1-2 TRBV28 few NA TGTGCCAGCAGGGGCAGTAACTATGGCTACACCTTC CASRGSNYGYTF
TRBJ1-5 TRBV5-5 once TRBD1 TGTGCCAGCAGCTGGGGGACAGGGGGCCAGGACCAGCCCCAGCATTTT CASSWGTGGQDQPQHF
TRBJ1-2 TRBV12-3/TRBV12-4 NA NA TGTGCCAGCAGTTTAGCGCGCTATGGCTACACCTTC CASSLARYGYTF
TRBJ2-3 TRBV4-3 NA NA TGCGCCAGCAGCCCCCGGTTCACAGATACGCAGTATTTT CASSPRFTDTQYF
TRBJ1-1 TRBV6-6 NA TRBD1 TGTGCCAGCAGTTACCGGGACAGAAACACTGAAGCTTTCTTT CASSYRDRNTEAFF
TRBJ1-5 TRBV3-1/TRBV3-2 NA NA TGTGCCAGCAGCCACAGATATAGCAATCAGCCCCAGCATTTT CASSHRYSNQPQHF
TRBJ2-7 TRBV4-3 NA NA TGCGCCAGCAGCCAAGAACCTGAGGCCGAGCAGTACTTC CASSQEPEAEQYF
TRBJ2-1 TRBV7-2 once NA TGTGCCAGCTCCCGCTCCTACAATGAGCAGTTCTTC CASSRSYNEQFF
TRBJ2-2 TRBV2 NA TRBD1 TGTGCCACGACTCGGGACAGCATAAACACCGGGGAGCTGTTTTTT CATTRDSINTGELFF
TRBJ1-4 TRBV13 NA NA TGTGCCAGCAGCTTCTATAATCCAGGGGCTGAAAAACTGTTTTTT CASSFYNPGAEKLFF
TRBJ2-2 TRBV4-1 NA NA TGCGCCAGCAGCCAAGCAACAGGACCGAACACCGGGGAGCTGTTTTTT CASSQATGPNTGELFF
TRBJ2-1 TRBV27 NA NA TGTGCCAGTTGTCCCGCAGGGGCCAACCACAATGAGCAGTTCTTC CASCPAGANHNEQFF
TRBJ2-7 TRBV7-2 NA NA TGTGCCAGCAGCTTCTATCGTCTAACCTACGAGCAGTACTTC CASSFYRLTYEQYF
TRBJ2-5 TRBV10-2 once NA TGCGCCAGCAGTGATACGGGAAGAGGGGAGACCCAGTACTTC CASSDTGRGETQYF
TRBJ2-7 TRBV13 once TRBD1 TGTGCCAGCAGCTTAAAACAGGGGGTGCCCTACGAGCAGTACTTC CASSLKQGVPYEQYF
TRBJ2-3 TRBV19 NA NA TGTGCCAGCAGGCAGGGTTTTGATACGCAGTATTTT CASRQGFDTQYF
TRBJ1-3 TRBV7-9 NA NA TGTGCCAGCAGCTTAGTAGGGGGAGCCATATATTTT CASSLVGGAIYF
TRBJ1-2 TRBV6-5 NA NA TGTGCCAGCAGCCCCTCGGGAAACTATGGCTACACCTTC CASSPSGNYGYTF
TRBJ1-2 TRBV30 once NA TGTGCCTGGAGGGCAGCGGGACTCAAAAATTCTTATGGCTACACCTTC CAWRAAGLKNSYGYTF
TRBJ2-1 TRBV12-3/TRBV12-4 NA NA TGTGCCAGCAGTTCTCTAAATGAGCAGTTCTTC CASSSLNEQFF
TRBJ2-3 TRBV5-1 NA TRBD2 TGCGCCAGCAGCTTGTCCGCTAGCGGGGTGAGCGATACGCAGTATTTT CASSLSASGVSDTQYF
TRBJ1-2 TRBV5-1 NA NA TGCGCCAGCGCCACTAACCAAGTCGGGGGCTATGGCTACACCTTC CASATNQVGGYGYTF
TRBJ1-5 TRBV19 once TRBD1 TGTGCCAGTAGTACAACAGGGGTAAATCAGCCCCAGCATTTT CASSTTGVNQPQHF
TRBJ2-7 TRBV19 NA NA TGTGCCAGTAGTAACGGCAGGGGCTACGAGCAGTACTTC CASSNGRGYEQYF
TRBJ2-3 TRBV5-5 NA TRBD2 TGTGCCAGCAGCTTGCAACTAGCGGGGAGCACAGATACGCAGTATTTT CASSLQLAGSTDTQYF
TRBJ2-7 TRBV6-1 NA TRBD2 TGTGCCAGCAGTGAATCCCCTAGCGGGAGAGGGGGCGAGCAGTACTTC CASSESPSGRGGEQYF
TRBJ2-5 TRBV28 once NA TGTGCCAGCAGTTTAAGGGGGATCGGGGAAGAGACCCAGTACTTC CASSLRGIGEETQYF
TRBJ2-1 TRBV28 NA TRBD2 TGTGCCAGCAGCGCACCGGGACTAGCGGAACCCTTCTCCTACAATGAGCAGTTCTTC CASSAPGLAEPFSYNEQFF
TRBJ2-3 TRBV7-9 NA TRBD1 TGTGCCAGCAGCTTGTTGGGACAGGGACCAGATACGCAGTATTTT CASSLLGQGPDTQYF
TRBJ1-5 TRBV12-5 NA TRBD1 TGTGCTAGTGAAACAGGGGGCGGCAATCAGCCCCAGCATTTT CASETGGGNQPQHF
TRBJ1-1 TRBV6-2/TRBV6-3 once NA TGTGCCAGCAGTTACGGGGGCTTTCACACTGAAGCTTTCTTT CASSYGGFHTEAFF
TRBJ2-1 TRBV9 NA NA TGTGCCAGCAGCCCCCTCGGCGGTAGCTCCTACAATGAGCAGTTCTTC CASSPLGGSSYNEQFF
TRBJ1-5 TRBV28 NA NA TGTGCCAGCACGTATAGCAATCAGCCCCAGCATTTT CASTYSNQPQHF
TRBJ2-5 TRBV6-5 NA NA TGTGCCAGCAGTTACAGGCAGGGGAAAGAGACCCAGTACTTC CASSYRQGKETQYF
TRBJ1-1 TRBV3-1/TRBV3-2 few TRBD1 TGTGCCAGCAGTCCGACAGGGCGCACTGAAGCTTTCTTT CASSPTGRTEAFF
TRBJ1-2 TRBV5-6 NA NA TGTGCCAGCAGCCAACGGAGGGGGGGCGACTATGGCTACACCTTC CASSQRRGGDYGYTF
TRBJ2-7 TRBV11-2 NA TRBD1 TGTGCCAGCAGCCCGAGACAGGGGATCCCCTACGAGCAGTACTTC CASSPRQGIPYEQYF
TRBJ1-3 TRBV9 NA NA TGTGCCAGCAGCGTAGCACCAGGACGGGGGAACACCATATATTTT CASSVAPGRGNTIYF
TRBJ2-3 TRBV15 once NA TGTGCCACCACACCAGGGGGCACAGATACGCAGTATTTT CATTPGGTDTQYF
TRBJ2-2 TRBV9 NA TRBD1 TGTGCCAGCAGCAAACAGGGGCGAGACACCGGGGAGCTGTTTTTT CASSKQGRDTGELFF